Sequencing of this TCR beta chain was carried out in a study of Graves' ophthalmopathy and Graves' hyperthyroidism. In this sample, this clonotype turned up a few times. The germline gives CDR1 LGHNA, CDR2 YSLEER. The length of the CDR3 is 14 residues. V lost 4 bases, J lost 6 bases, and 10 bases lay in between. Researchers took RNA transcripts and amplified TCR beta CDR3 regions from them. Amplification began with first-round RT-PCR using HTBI primers, then second-round multiplex PCR was performed. TCRdb reanalysed the multiplex PCR reads using MiXCR and keeps one entry per CDR3 protein. Here the sample spans around 1.1 million distinct CDR3 sequences, about two fifths being singletons.

The source material was peripheral blood or thyroid tissue (not recorded which). The origin of this receptor is an adult man with Graves' hyperthyroidism. This chain joins TRBV4-3 and TRBJ1-6; no clear D. This chain's CDR3 is CASSPTGSNSPLHF. CDR3 DNA: TGCGCCAGCAGCCCGACCGGGAGTAATTCACCCCTCCACTTT.